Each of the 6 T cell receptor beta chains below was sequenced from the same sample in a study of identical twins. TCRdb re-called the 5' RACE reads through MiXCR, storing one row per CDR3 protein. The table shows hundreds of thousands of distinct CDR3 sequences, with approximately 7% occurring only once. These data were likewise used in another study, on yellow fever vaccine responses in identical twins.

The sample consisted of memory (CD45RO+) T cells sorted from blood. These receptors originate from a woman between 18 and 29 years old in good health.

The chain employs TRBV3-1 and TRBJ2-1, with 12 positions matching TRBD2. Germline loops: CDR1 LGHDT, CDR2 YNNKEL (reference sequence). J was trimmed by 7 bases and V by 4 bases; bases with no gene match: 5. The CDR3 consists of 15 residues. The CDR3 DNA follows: TGTGCCAGCAGCCCCTCTGGGACTAGCGGGAATGAGCAGTTCTTC. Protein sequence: CASSPSGTSGNEQFF.

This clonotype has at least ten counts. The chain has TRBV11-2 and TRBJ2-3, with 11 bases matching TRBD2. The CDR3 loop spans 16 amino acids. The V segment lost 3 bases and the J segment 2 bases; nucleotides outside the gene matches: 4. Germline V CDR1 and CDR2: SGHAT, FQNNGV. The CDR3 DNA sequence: TGTGCCAGCAGCTTGGCTAGCGGGGGGCCCACAGATACGCAGTATTTT. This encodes CASSLASGGPTDTQYF.

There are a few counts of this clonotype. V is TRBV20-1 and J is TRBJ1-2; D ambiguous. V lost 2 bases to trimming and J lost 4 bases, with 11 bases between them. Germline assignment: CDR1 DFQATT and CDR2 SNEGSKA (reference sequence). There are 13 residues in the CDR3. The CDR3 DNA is TGCAGTGCTAGATTGACTGAGTCCTATGGCTACACCTTC. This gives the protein CSARLTESYGYTF.

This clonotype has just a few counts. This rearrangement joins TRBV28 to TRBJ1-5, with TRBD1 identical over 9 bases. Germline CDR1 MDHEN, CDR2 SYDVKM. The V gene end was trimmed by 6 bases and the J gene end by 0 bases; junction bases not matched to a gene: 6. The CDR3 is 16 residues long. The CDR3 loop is CASSTGGGTSNQPQHF. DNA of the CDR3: TGTGCCAGCAGCACAGGGGGCGGTACTAGCAATCAGCCCCAGCATTTT.

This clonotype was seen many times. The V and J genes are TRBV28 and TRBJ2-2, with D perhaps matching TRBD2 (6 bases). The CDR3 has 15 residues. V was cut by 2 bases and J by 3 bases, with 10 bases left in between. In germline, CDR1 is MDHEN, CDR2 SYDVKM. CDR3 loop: CASSLGGAHTGELFF. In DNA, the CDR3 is TGTGCCAGCAGTTTAGGAGGGGCGCACACCGGGGAGCTGTTTTTT.

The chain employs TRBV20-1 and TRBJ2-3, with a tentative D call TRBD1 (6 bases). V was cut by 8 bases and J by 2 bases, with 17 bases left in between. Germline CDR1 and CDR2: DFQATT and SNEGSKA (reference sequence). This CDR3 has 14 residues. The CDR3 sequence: CSSPTGTLTDTQYF. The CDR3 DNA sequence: TGCAGTTCTCCTACAGGGACACTCACAGATACGCAGTATTTT.